The 3 T cell receptor beta chains presented below share a single source sample, sequenced in a study of blood T cells in healthy people across ages. It was with a sample-barcoded 5' primer and a J-beta primer mix that a second PCR of about 7 to 12 cycles was run. TCRdb called the 5' RACE reads again in MiXCR, with one record for every CDR3 protein. The sample lists 890,000 or so distinct CDR3 sequences; about 62% were seen once. Sequenced input: blood. All receptors derive from a man younger than 45 in good health.

The table lists this clonotype with a few counts. The chain recombines TRBV7-2 with TRBJ2-1; D gene uncertain. V dropped 2 bases and J dropped 6 bases, with 8 bases sitting between them. Germline V CDR1 and CDR2: SGHTA, FQGNSA. This CDR3 comprises 13 residues. DNA for the CDR3: TGTGCCAGCAGCTTACTTAACAGCAATGAGCAGTTCTTC. Residues: CASSLLNSNEQFF. The whole variable domain, filled in from reference TRBV7-2 and TRBJ2-1, reads GAGVSQSPSNKVTEKGKDVELRCDPISGHTALYWYRQSLGQGLEFLIYFQGNSAPDKSGLPSDRFSAERTGGSVSTLTIQRTQQEDSAVYLCASSLLNSNEQFFGPGTRLTVL.

This clonotype has a handful of counts. V is TRBV5-1 and J is TRBJ1-4; D may be TRBD1 (6 bases). The CDR3 covers 16 residues. Germline V gene sequence: CDR1 SGHRS, CDR2 YFSETQ. V gave up 0 bases and J gave up 7 bases, with 16 bases separating them. The CDR3 DNA is TGCGCCAGCAGCTTGGACCAGACAGGCGGTCGTGAAAAACTGTTTTTT. Residues: CASSLDQTGGREKLFF.

This rearrangement joins TRBV6-6 to TRBJ2-5; D unclear. TRBJ2-7 matches the DNA end more closely, so the J call is doubtful. The CDR3 has 11 amino acids. In germline, CDR1 is MNHNY, CDR2 SVGAGI (reference sequence). As DNA, the CDR3 is TGTGCCAGCACTTTTGTGGACGAGCAGTACTTC. Encoded protein: CASTFVDEQYF.